The present entry profiles one TCR beta chain with its context. This record comes from a study of T cell changes during pregnancy in multiple sclerosis. The CDR3 has 14 residues. The germline V gene has CDR1 LNHDA and CDR2 SQIVND (reference sequence). V was clipped by 3 bases and J by 6 bases, with 12 bases between them. This table comes from immunoSEQ multiplex PCR, and its TCRdb copy is limited to in-frame clones, with some not included. The sample carries some 69,000 clones, more than 80% recorded once. Specimen: peripheral blood, collected in the second trimester of pregnancy. This chain joins TRBV19 and TRBJ2-4; possible D gene TRBD1, 6 bases. The source of this sequence is a female donor in good health, enrolled as a control in a pregnancy study. The CDR3 region is CASSISRGRNIQYF. The CDR3 region has the DNA TGTGCCAGTAGTATTAGCAGGGGAAGAAACATTCAGTACTTC.